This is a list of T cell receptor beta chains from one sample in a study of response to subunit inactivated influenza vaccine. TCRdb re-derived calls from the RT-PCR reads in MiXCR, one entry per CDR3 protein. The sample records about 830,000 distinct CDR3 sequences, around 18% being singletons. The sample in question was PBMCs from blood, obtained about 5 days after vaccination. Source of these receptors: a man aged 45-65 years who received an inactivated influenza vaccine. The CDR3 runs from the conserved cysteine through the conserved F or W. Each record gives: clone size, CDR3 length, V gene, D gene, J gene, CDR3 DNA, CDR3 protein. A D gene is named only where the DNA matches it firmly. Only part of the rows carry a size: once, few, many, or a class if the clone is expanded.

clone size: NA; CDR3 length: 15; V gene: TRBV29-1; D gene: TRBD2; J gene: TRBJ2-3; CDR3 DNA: TGCAGCGTTGATGGCCTAGCGGGAGACACAGATACGCAGTATTTT; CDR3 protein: CSVDGLAGDTDTQYF
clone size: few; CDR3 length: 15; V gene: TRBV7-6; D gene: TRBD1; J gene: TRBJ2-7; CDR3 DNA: TGTGCCAGCAGCCCATCGACAGGGGCTGTCGGCGAGCAGTACTTC; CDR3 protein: CASSPSTGAVGEQYF
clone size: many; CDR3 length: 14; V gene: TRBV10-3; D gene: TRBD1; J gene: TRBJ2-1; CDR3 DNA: TGTGCCATCAGTGAGGGGGACAGGGGCGATGAGCAGTTCTTC; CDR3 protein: CAISEGDRGDEQFF
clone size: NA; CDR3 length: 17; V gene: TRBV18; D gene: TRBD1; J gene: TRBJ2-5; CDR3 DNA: TGTGCCAGCTCACCACCTGGGTTTTATGGGACAGAAGAGACCCAGTACTTC; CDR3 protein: CASSPPGFYGTEETQYF
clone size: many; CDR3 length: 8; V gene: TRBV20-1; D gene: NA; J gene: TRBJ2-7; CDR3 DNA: TGCAACCAACACGAGCAGTACTTC; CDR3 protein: CNQHEQYF
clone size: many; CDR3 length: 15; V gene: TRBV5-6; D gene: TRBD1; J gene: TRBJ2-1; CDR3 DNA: TGTGCCAGCAGCTTGGGAGGGGGCGCGTGCAATGAGCAGTTCTTC; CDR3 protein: CASSLGGGACNEQFF
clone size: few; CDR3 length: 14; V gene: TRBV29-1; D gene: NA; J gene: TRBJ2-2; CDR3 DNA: TGCAGCGTTGAGGGCGGACTCTCTACCGGGGAGCTGTTTTTT; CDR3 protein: CSVEGGLSTGELFF
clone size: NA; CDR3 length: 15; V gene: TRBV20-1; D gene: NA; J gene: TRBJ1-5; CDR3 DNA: TGCAGTGCTGGGGCCGGTGAAAGGGGCAATCAGCCCCAGCATTTT; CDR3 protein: CSAGAGERGNQPQHF
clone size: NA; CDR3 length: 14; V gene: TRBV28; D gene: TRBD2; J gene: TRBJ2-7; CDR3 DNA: TGTGCCAGCAGTTGGACTAGCGGGAACCGCGAGCAGTACTTC; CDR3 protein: CASSWTSGNREQYF
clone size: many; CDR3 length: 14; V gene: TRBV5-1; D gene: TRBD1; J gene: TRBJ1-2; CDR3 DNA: TGCGCCAGCAGCTTCGGGACAGGGGCTTTTGACTACACCTTC; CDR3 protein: CASSFGTGAFDYTF
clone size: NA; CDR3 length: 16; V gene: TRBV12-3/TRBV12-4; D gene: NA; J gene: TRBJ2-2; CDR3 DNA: TGTGCCAGCAGCAGGGACAACTCCCTAAACACCGGGGAGCTGTTTTTT; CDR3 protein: CASSRDNSLNTGELFF
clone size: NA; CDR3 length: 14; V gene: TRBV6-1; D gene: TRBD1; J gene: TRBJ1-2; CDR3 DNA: TGTGCCAGCAGTAGTCCGGACAGGTACTATGGCTACACCTTC; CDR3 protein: CASSSPDRYYGYTF
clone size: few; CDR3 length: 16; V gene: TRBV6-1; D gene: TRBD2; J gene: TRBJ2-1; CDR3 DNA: TGTGCCAGCAGTAGGCCGGGACTAGCGGGAGCCCATGAGCAGTTCTTC; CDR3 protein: CASSRPGLAGAHEQFF
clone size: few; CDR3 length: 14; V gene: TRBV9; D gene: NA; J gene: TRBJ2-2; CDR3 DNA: TGTGCCAGCAGCCTAACAGGGATGGCCGGGGAGCTGTTTTTT; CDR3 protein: CASSLTGMAGELFF
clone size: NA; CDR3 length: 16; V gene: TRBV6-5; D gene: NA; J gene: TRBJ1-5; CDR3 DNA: TGTGCCAGCAGTTACTCCAGGAGTTTCACGGATCAGCCCCAGCATTTT; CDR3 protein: CASSYSRSFTDQPQHF
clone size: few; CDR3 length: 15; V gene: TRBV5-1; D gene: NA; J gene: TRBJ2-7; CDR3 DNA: TGCGCCAGCAGCTTGACAGGATTAACCTCCAGCGAGCAGTACTTC; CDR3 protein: CASSLTGLTSSEQYF
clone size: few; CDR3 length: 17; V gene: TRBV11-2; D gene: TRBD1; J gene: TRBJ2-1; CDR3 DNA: TGTGCCAGCAGTAACCTAGGACAGGGTATATCCTACAATGAGCAGTTCTTC; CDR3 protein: CASSNLGQGISYNEQFF
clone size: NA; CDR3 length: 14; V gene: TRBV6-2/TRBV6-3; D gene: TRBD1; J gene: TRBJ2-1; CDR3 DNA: TGTGCCAGCAAGGGACAGGGACCCTACAATGAGCAGTTCTTC; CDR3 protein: CASKGQGPYNEQFF
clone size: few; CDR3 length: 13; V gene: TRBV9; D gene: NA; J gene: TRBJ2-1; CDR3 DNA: TGTGCCAGCAGCGCTACAGGGTCCGGTGAGCAGTTCTTC; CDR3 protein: CASSATGSGEQFF
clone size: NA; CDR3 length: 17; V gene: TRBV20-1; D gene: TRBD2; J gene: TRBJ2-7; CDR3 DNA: TGCTGCGCTAGAGACGGGACTAGCGGGTATAGTAGCTACGAGCAGTACTTC; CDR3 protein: CCARDGTSGYSSYEQYF
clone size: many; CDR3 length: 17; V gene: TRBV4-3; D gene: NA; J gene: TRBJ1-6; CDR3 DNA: TGCGCCAGCAGCCAAGATGGACGGACCTACACCATTTCACCCCTCCACTTT; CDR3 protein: CASSQDGRTYTISPLHF
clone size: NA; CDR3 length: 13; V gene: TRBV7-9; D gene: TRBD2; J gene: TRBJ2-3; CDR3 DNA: TGTGCCAGCAGAACACTAGCGGCAGATACGCAGTATTTT; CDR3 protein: CASRTLAADTQYF
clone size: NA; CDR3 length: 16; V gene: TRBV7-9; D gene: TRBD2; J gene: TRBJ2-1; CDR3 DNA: TGTGCCAGCATAGACACGGCGGGAGGAGTTAGAAATGAGCAGTTCTTC; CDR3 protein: CASIDTAGGVRNEQFF
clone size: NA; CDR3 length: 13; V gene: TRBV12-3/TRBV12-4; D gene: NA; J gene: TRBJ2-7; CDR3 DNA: TGTGCCAGCAGTTTAGCCCGGACTGCCGGGCAGTACTTC; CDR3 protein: CASSLARTAGQYF
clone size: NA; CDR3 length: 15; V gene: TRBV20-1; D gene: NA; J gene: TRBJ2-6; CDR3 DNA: TGCAGTGCTCCGGACAGTAGGACTGGGGCCAACGTCCTGACTTTC; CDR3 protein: CSAPDSRTGANVLTF